The 11 T cell receptor beta chains below all came from one sample that was sequenced in a study of blood T cell repertoires in COVID-19. Some clones are missing from TCRdb's copy, which holds only in-frame ones; the method was immunoSEQ multiplex PCR. Seen here are 150,000 to 200,000 clones, over 65% observed once, and the top ten hold roughly 8.3%. Sequencing was done on a sample of peripheral blood. The origin of the receptors is a man between 60 and 70 years old with acute or convalescent COVID-19.

This chain links TRBV18 with TRBJ2-3; D possibly corresponds to TRBD1 (6 bases). V was clipped by 4 bases and J by 5 bases, with 13 bases between them. Germline CDR1 and CDR2: KGHSH and LQKENI. There are 14 residues in the CDR3. In DNA, the CDR3 is TGTGCCAGCTCACTCGGGACAACTGGAGATACGCAGTATTTT. Translation: CASSLGTTGDTQYF.

The J gene is TRBJ1-1, the V gene TRBV7-3; D unresolved. The CDR3 covers 14 residues. Trimming removed 3 bases at V and 6 bases at J, with 14 bases between. Germline V gene lookup returns CDR1 SGHTA and CDR2 FQGTGA. The DNA for the CDR3 is TGTGCCAGCAGCTTGGGTACAGTCGGCGCTGAAGCTTTCTTT. Its translation is CASSLGTVGAEAFF.

The chain links TRBV4-1 to TRBJ1-4, with D tentatively TRBD1 (6 bases). Between the trimmed V and J ends, which lost 5 bases and 5 bases, there was a span of 15 bases. CDR1 and CDR2 from the germline V gene are MGHRA and YSYEKL. The length of the CDR3 is 15 residues. In nucleotides, the CDR3 is TGCGCCAGCAGCTTTTTGGGGGGGCCAAATGAAAAACTGTTTTTT. The encoded protein is CASSFLGGPNEKLFF.

The J gene is TRBJ1-6, the V gene TRBV24-1; weak D call: TRBD1 (5 bases). Germline values: CDR1 KGHDR, CDR2 SFDVKD. The CDR3 consists of 16 residues. With 4 bases removed from V and 7 bases from J, the gap between germline ends came to 16 bases. The CDR3 region is CATSDTTTERNSPLHF. The CDR3 DNA is TGTGCCACCAGTGACACAACGACAGAGAGAAATTCACCCCTCCACTTT.

This chain links TRBV5-5 with TRBJ1-3; 8 bases are shared with TRBD1. The trim removed 3 bases at V and 1 base at J, leaving 12 bases unmatched. The CDR3 extends over 18 amino acids. Germline CDR1 and CDR2: SGHKS and YYEKEE (reference sequence). CDR3 in amino acids: CASSSDSGTGISGNTIYF. The CDR3 DNA is TGTGCCAGCAGCTCGGACTCCGGGACAGGAATATCTGGAAACACCATATATTTT.

The chain is built from TRBV2 and TRBJ2-5, with 10 bases that match TRBD2. Trimming cost V 4 bases and J 0 bases; bases outside gene matches: 11. Germline V CDR1 and CDR2: SNHLY, FYNNEI. The CDR3 consists of 18 residues. CDR3 bases: TGTGCCAGCAGTGGCGCTAGCGGGGGCCGAGTCAACCAAGAGACCCAGTACTTC. Protein: CASSGASGGRVNQETQYF.

The chain links TRBV21-1 to TRBJ2-7; the table's TRBD1 call for D was not verified on the DNA. TRBV21-1 is termed a pseudogene. This CDR3 has 18 residues. The CDR3 DNA sequence: TGTGCCAGCAAGGGTTTGGACAGCGCCCTTCTTCTCTCCAACGAGCAGTACTTC. Translation: CASKGLDSALLLSNEQYF.

The gene calls are TRBV5-1 and TRBJ2-7, with TRBD1 matching over 9 bases. Germline loops: CDR1 SGHRS, CDR2 YFSETQ. Unmatched junction bases numbered 3, after V lost 0 bases and J lost 2 bases. CDR3 length: 15 amino acids. CDR3 bases: TGCGCCAGCAGCTTGGAAGGGACAGGGACCTACGAGCAGTACTTC. Amino acid sequence: CASSLEGTGTYEQYF.

The CDR3 region has the DNA TGTGCCAGTAGTATCGGGACACTGAATGAAAAACTGTTTTTT. Its protein product is CASSIGTLNEKLFF. J is TRBJ1-4 and V is TRBV19; D possibly corresponds to TRBD1 (6 bases). Germline loops: CDR1 LNHDA, CDR2 SQIVND (reference sequence). CDR3 size: 14 residues. Trimming removed 3 bases from V and 5 bases from J, with 10 bases in between.

This rearrangement joins TRBV11-1 to TRBJ2-3; tentative D call: TRBD2 (5 bases). Trimming took off 0 bases at V and 4 bases at J, with 8 bases between the two ends. From germline, CDR1 is SGHAT and CDR2 FQDESV (reference sequence). The CDR3 consists of 14 residues. DNA for the CDR3: TGTGCCAGCAGCTTAGCGCTTAGCGCAGATACGCAGTATTTT. Amino acids: CASSLALSADTQYF.

This chain links TRBV6-5 with TRBJ1-2, with 11 bases fitting TRBD1. This CDR3 is 14 amino acids long. Germline V gene data show CDR1 as MNHEY and CDR2 as SVGAGI. The J segment lost 5 bases and the V segment lost 2 bases, leaving 1 base of the junction unmatched. CDR3 protein: CASSYGQGAYGYTF. CDR3 in DNA: TGTGCCAGCAGTTACGGACAGGGGGCTTATGGCTACACCTTC.